One and the same sample provided the 18 T cell receptor beta chains below, sequenced in a study of sequential checkpoint blockade in melanoma. TCRdb's table, derived via immunoSEQ multiplex PCR, lists solely in-frame clones and lacks some. The table records about 2,300 clones, around 34% of them present only once. As for treatment: randomized to nivolumab then ipilimumab (arm A) or the reverse (arm B). The specimen comprised tumor tissue (inferred from file names), sampled from a patient given nivolumab and ipilimumab in sequence. The source is a human donor with melanoma.

V is TRBV6-1 and J is TRBJ2-5, with TRBD2 identical over 8 bases. CDR3 size: 12 residues. CDR1 is MNHNS, CDR2 SASEGT, per germline. The V segment lost 0 bases and the J segment 13 bases; nucleotides outside the gene matches: 4. This CDR3 is CASSEAGGLAYF. The CDR3 DNA is TGTGCCAGCAGTGAAGCTGGAGGACTAGCGTACTTC.

The chain employs TRBV30 and TRBJ2-1; a weak D match, TRBD2 (6 bases). The ends were cut back, 5 bases at V and 7 bases at J, with 15 bases in the middle. The length of the CDR3 is 13 residues. Germline CDR1 reads GTSNPN; CDR2 reads SVGIG (reference sequence). CDR3 protein: CAWGPGLTNEQFF. The CDR3 DNA follows: TGTGCCTGGGGTCCGGGACTTACAAATGAGCAGTTCTTC.

This clone was detected a few times. The genes are TRBV11-3 and TRBJ2-5, with TRBD1 matching 10 bases. Germline values: CDR1 SGHNT, CDR2 YENEEA. The V and J ends lost 3 bases and 5 bases, in that order; junction bases with no gene match: 9. The CDR3 runs 16 residues. DNA of the CDR3: TGTGCCAGCAGCTTCATGACAGGGGGCTTACAGGAGACCCAGTACTTC. It encodes CASSFMTGGLQETQYF.

V and J are TRBV6-8 and TRBJ2-2, with no clear D. The CDR3 contains 19 residues. Germline CDR1 MNHGY, CDR2 SAAAGT. V was shortened by 0 bases and J by 2 bases, with 19 bases between the two germline ends. This CDR3 is CASSYSMQRHGFNTGELFF. DNA for the CDR3: TGTGCCAGCAGTTACTCGATGCAGCGACATGGTTTTAACACCGGGGAGCTGTTTTTT.

The chain is built from TRBV23-1 and TRBJ2-1; D is possibly TRBD1 or TRBD2 (5 bases each). TRBV23-1 is sorted into the ORF group, with uncertain function. The CDR3 has 16 residues. Trimming took off 9 bases at V and 7 bases at J, with 25 bases between the two ends. The chain's CDR3 is CARGVPGGYTTNEQFF. Written as DNA, the CDR3 is TGCGCCAGGGGCGTTCCTGGGGGATATACAACGAATGAGCAGTTCTTC.

The genes are TRBV6-8 and TRBJ1-5; D is possibly TRBD1 (5 bases). CDR3 length: 16 residues. Trimming removed 8 bases at V and 4 bases at J, with 21 bases between. Germline V gene sequence: CDR1 MNHGY, CDR2 SAAAGT. CDR3 in amino acids: CASHPGVTVWNQPQHF. The CDR3, as DNA: TGTGCCAGCCATCCGGGGGTTACAGTGTGGAATCAGCCCCAGCATTTT.

The V call is TRBV28, the J call TRBJ2-5, with 7 positions matching TRBD1. J lost 4 bases, V lost 10 bases, and 6 bases had no gene match. Per germline, CDR1 MDHEN and CDR2 SYDVKM. The CDR3 spans 12 residues. The DNA for the CDR3 is TGTGCCACCCGAGGGGGCGGAGAGACCCAGTACTTC. As protein: CATRGGGETQYF.

The chain is built from TRBV19 and TRBJ1-1; TRBD1 might be the D (6 bases). This CDR3 contains 16 residues. The germline CDR1 and CDR2 sequences are LNHDA and SQIVND (reference sequence). Trimming took 3 bases from V and 4 from J, leaving 18 bases between them. The CDR3 spells CASSINNQGLGTEAFF. DNA of the CDR3: TGTGCCAGTAGTATCAATAATCAGGGGTTGGGCACTGAAGCTTTCTTT.

The chain is built from TRBV11-3 and TRBJ2-7, with 8 bases lining up with TRBD2. Losses at the gene ends were 5 bases for V and 6 bases for J; bases not matched to a gene: 9. CDR1 and CDR2 (germline): SGHNT, YENEEA. This CDR3 region has 14 residues. In nucleotides, the CDR3 is TGTGCCAGCAGCCCACGAGTAGCGGGGTCCGAGCAGTACTTC. Amino acid sequence: CASSPRVAGSEQYF.

This clone is deemed large. The rearrangement links TRBV11-3 to TRBJ1-2, with D hard to call. The germline V gene has CDR1 SGHNT and CDR2 YENEEA. V dropped 1 base and J dropped 3 bases, with 9 bases sitting between them. The CDR3 consists of 14 residues. CDR3 protein: CASSLGEGYYGYTF. CDR3 nucleotide sequence: TGTGCCAGCAGCTTAGGGGAAGGGTACTATGGCTACACCTTC.

This chain joins TRBV5-1 and TRBJ2-5, with D possibly TRBD1 on 6 matching bases. The CDR3 is made up of 15 amino acids. The germline gives CDR1 SGHRS, CDR2 YFSETQ. The V end lost 0 bases, the J end lost 3 bases, and 12 bases lay between the germline ends. The CDR3 loop reads CASSLDPGVKETQYF. The DNA for the CDR3 is TGCGCCAGCAGCTTGGATCCAGGGGTGAAAGAGACCCAGTACTTC.

The gene calls are TRBV5-1 and TRBJ2-3; D unresolved. Germline CDR1 SGHRS, CDR2 YFSETQ. Trimming cost V 1 base and J 6 bases, with 12 bases left between them. The CDR3 is 14 residues long. The CDR3 bases are TGCGCCAGCAGCTTGACCACGGTCCACGATACGCAGTATTTT. It specifies CASSLTTVHDTQYF.

This chain joins TRBV18 and TRBJ1-5; D is perhaps TRBD1 (6 bases). CDR3 length: 16 residues. The V and J ends lost 6 bases and 0 bases respectively, with 15 bases between them. Germline loops: CDR1 KGHSH, CDR2 LQKENI. The CDR3 spells CASSETGQSSNQPQHF. In nucleotides, the CDR3 is TGTGCCAGCTCCGAGACCGGACAGTCTAGCAATCAGCCCCAGCATTTT.

The CDR3 loop reads CASSRESLWGTDTQYF. The DNA of the CDR3 is TGTGCCAGCAGCCGGGAGAGCCTGTGGGGCACAGATACGCAGTATTTT. The chain links TRBV28 to TRBJ2-3; possible D gene TRBD2, 6 bases. Germline loops: CDR1 MDHEN, CDR2 SYDVKM. The CDR3 is 16 residues long. The V end lost 6 bases, the J end lost 1 base, and 17 bases lay between the germline ends.

The J gene is TRBJ2-7, the V gene TRBV6-8; D could derive from TRBD1 or TRBD2 (5 bases each). Per the germline V gene, CDR1 is MNHGY and CDR2 is SAAAGT. V gave up 5 bases and J gave up 5 bases, with 13 bases separating them. The CDR3 length is 13 residues. The CDR3 nucleotides are TGTGCCAGCAGTCCGGGGCCATGGGACGAGCAGTACTTC. Translation: CASSPGPWDEQYF.

CDR3 sequence reads: CASSPSRDSGQFF. For the CDR3, the DNA is TGCGCCAGCAGCCCCTCCCGGGACAGCGGACAGTTCTTC. This chain links TRBV1 with TRBJ2-1; the DNA was not compared with TRBD1, the D call given in the table. TRBV1 has pseudogene status. This CDR3 has 13 residues.

The V gene is TRBV10-2, the J gene TRBJ2-7; TRBD1 might be the D (8 bases). The CDR3 extends over 13 amino acids. The germline V and J ends were trimmed by 9 bases and 6 bases, with 18 bases remaining between them. Germline V gene lookup returns CDR1 WSHSY and CDR2 SAAADI. The CDR3 region is CASGQGGISEQYF. CDR3 coding DNA: TGCGCCAGTGGACAGGGAGGGATCTCCGAGCAGTACTTC.

This clone was counted a few times. The CDR3 bases are TGTGCCAGCAGCGTAGGACTAGCGGGAGTTCTCAATGAGCAGTTCTTC. Amino acid sequence: CASSVGLAGVLNEQFF. The chain carries TRBV7-5 and TRBJ2-1; the table's D call, TRBD2, has no DNA check behind it. TRBV7-5 constitutes a pseudogene. The CDR3 loop spans 16 amino acids.